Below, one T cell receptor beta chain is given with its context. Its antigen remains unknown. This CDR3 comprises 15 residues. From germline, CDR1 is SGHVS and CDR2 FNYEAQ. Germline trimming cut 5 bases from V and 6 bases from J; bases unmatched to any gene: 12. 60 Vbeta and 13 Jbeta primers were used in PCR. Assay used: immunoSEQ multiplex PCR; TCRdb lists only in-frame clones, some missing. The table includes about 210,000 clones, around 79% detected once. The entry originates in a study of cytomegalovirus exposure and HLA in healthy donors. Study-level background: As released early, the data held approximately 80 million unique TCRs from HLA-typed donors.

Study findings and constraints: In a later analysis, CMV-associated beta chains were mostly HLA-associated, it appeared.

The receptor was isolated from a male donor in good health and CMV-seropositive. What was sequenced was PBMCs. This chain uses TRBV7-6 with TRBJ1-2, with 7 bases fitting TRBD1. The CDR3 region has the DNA TGTGCCAGCAGCCTCGGACAGGCTTTTGGAGATGGCTACACCTTC. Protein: CASSLGQAFGDGYTF.